One TCR beta chain is described in this entry. The source of the sample is a study of cytomegalovirus exposure and HLA in healthy donors. The study ran its PCR with 60 Vbeta and 13 Jbeta primers. The protocol was immunoSEQ multiplex PCR, while the TCRdb copy is restricted to in-frame clones and leaves out a portion. The table includes some 180,000 clones, over 70% detected once. The CDR3 extends over 15 amino acids. Germline V gene data show CDR1 as MNHNY and CDR2 as SVGAGI (reference sequence). Trimming stripped 2 bases from V and 0 bases from J, with 8 bases between. The rearrangement uses TRBV6-6 and TRBJ1-3; D is unclear. The source of this sequence is a male donor in good health and CMV-seronegative. Material: PBMCs. The CDR3 is CASSYDLSSGNTIYF. The CDR3 nucleotides are TGTGCCAGCAGTTACGATCTGAGCTCTGGAAACACCATATATTTT.